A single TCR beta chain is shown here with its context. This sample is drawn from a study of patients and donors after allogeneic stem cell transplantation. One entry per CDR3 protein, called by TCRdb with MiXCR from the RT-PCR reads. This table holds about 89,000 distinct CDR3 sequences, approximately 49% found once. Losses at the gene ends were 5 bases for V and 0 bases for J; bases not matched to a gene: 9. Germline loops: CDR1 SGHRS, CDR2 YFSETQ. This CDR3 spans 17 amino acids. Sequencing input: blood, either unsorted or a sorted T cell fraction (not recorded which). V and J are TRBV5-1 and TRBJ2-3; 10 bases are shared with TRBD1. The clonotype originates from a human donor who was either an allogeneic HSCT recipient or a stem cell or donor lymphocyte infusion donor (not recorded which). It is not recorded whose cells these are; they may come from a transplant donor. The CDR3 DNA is TGCGCCAGCAGAGAGACAGGGGGCATTCTTAGCACAGATACGCAGTATTTT. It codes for CASRETGGILSTDTQYF.